This passage covers 10 T cell receptor beta chains from one sample sequenced in a study of somatic mutations in cytotoxic T cells in rheumatoid arthritis. Generated by immunoSEQ multiplex PCR, the TCRdb table keeps only in-frame clones and is missing some. The table has roughly 4,400 clones, approximately 86% seen once. Sequences were obtained from CD8+ T cells sorted from blood. Receptors were obtained from a woman aged 50 to 60 with rheumatoid arthritis.

The J gene is TRBJ2-5, the V gene TRBV5-1, with 10 positions matching TRBD2. This CDR3 is built from 14 residues. With V trimmed by 5 bases and J by 4 bases, 5 bases remained unmatched. The V gene's germline CDR1 is SGHRS and CDR2 YFSETQ. CDR3 protein: CASRERGGPETQYF. The CDR3, as DNA: TGCGCCAGCAGGGAGCGGGGGGGCCCAGAGACCCAGTACTTC.

The genes are TRBV21-1 and TRBJ2-6; TRBD1 is the table's D call, not checked against the DNA. TRBV21-1 has pseudogene status. CDR3 length: 16 residues. The CDR3 bases are TGTGCCAGTCCGGGACACTTCCAGAGAGGGGCCAACGTCCTGACTTTC. Translating it yields CASPGHFQRGANVLTF.

This clone was counted between two and nine times. This chain joins TRBV9 and TRBJ1-4; perhaps TRBD1 as D (5 bases). V lost 1 base, J lost 3 bases, and 10 bases lay in between. The CDR3 contains 15 residues. CDR1 and CDR2 from the germline V gene are SGDLS and YYNGEE. The CDR3 nucleotides read TGTGCCAGCAGCGTAATCGGACACCCTAATGAAAAACTGTTTTTT. Its protein is CASSVIGHPNEKLFF.

The chain employs TRBV27 and TRBJ2-5; 7 bases match TRBD1. The J call may be in error: the DNA end matches TRBJ2-7 better. The length of the CDR3 is 15 residues. Germline CDR1 reads MNHEY; CDR2 reads SMNVEV (reference sequence). CDR3 DNA sequence: TGTGCCAGCAGTTTATCCTACGGGACAGCTTACGAGCAGTACTTC. It yields the protein CASSLSYGTAYEQYF.

This chain joins TRBV7-9 and TRBJ2-7; D is undetermined. CDR1 is SEHNR, CDR2 FQNEAQ, per germline (reference sequence). Trimming removed 2 bases from V and 2 bases from J, with 16 bases in between. The CDR3 loop spans 16 amino acids. CDR3 amino acids: CASSLTTETFTYEQYF. In nucleotides, the CDR3 is TGTGCCAGCAGCTTAACAACCGAAACCTTTACCTACGAGCAGTACTTC.

Only a few counts were recorded for this clone. The chain is built from TRBV27 and TRBJ2-3; D possibly corresponds to TRBD1 (6 bases). Trimming took 2 bases from V and 2 from J, leaving 8 bases between them. Per germline, CDR1 MNHEY and CDR2 SMNVEV (reference sequence). This CDR3 comprises 14 residues. CDR3 sequence: CASSLGDNTDTQYF. As DNA, the CDR3 is TGTGCCAGCAGTTTAGGGGACAACACAGATACGCAGTATTTT.

This sequence joins TRBV4-2 and TRBJ1-2; D is unclear. There are 15 residues in the CDR3. Trimming cost V 1 base and J 5 bases, with 14 bases left between them. Germline CDR1 reads LGHNA; CDR2 reads YNFKEQ. CDR3 in DNA: TGTGCCAGCAGCCAAGGAGGCGGATTGCAGTATGGCTACACCTTC. Protein product: CASSQGGGLQYGYTF.

Comments on this clone: The same CDR3 is also encoded by other DNA sequences in this sample. The chain couples TRBV4-1 to TRBJ2-7; TRBD1 matches 8 bases. The CDR3 has 15 amino acids. V shed 0 bases, J shed 2 bases, and the junction held 3 bases outside the gene matches. CDR1 and CDR2 from the germline V gene are MGHRA and YSYEKL. The CDR3 loop is CASSQEWTGPYEQYF. The CDR3, as DNA: TGCGCCAGCAGCCAAGAGTGGACAGGGCCCTACGAGCAGTACTTC.

The gene calls are TRBV11-2 and TRBJ2-7; D gene ambiguous. With 5 bases removed from V and 7 bases from J, the gap between germline ends came to 12 bases. The CDR3 has 12 amino acids. The germline gives CDR1 SGHAT, CDR2 FQNNGV. The CDR3 reads CASSHGSREQYF. CDR3 nucleotides: TGTGCCAGCAGCCACGGTAGCCGGGAGCAGTACTTC.

This sequence joins TRBV4-1 and TRBJ1-2; TRBD1 matches at 10 bases. This CDR3 has 17 amino acids. V trimming: 6 bases; J trimming: 2 bases; junction bases outside the gene matches: 12. Germline V gene data show CDR1 as MGHRA and CDR2 as YSYEKL. DNA for the CDR3: TGCGCCAGCAGGGACGGACAGGGGGTGTCCCCCAACTATGGCTACACCTTC. Amino acids: CASRDGQGVSPNYGYTF.